This TCR beta chain was obtained from a study of blood T cell repertoires in COVID-19. In the authors' methods: It was from reference gene primer amplification that nucleated cell counts were estimated. Method: immunoSEQ multiplex PCR; TCRdb's copy keeps in-frame clones and lacks some. D and trimming come from the DNA, and the V and J calls and clone size come from that table. The sample consists of about 48,000 clones, 85% to 90% of them appearing once. Germline loops: CDR1 MNHNY, CDR2 SVGAGI (reference sequence). This CDR3 contains 15 residues. The junction had 3 bases not matched to a gene; V was cut back by 6 bases and J by 3 bases.

The TCR was taken from a woman older than 75 with COVID-19, enrolled during active disease. Sequencing was carried out using peripheral blood. This chain uses TRBV6-6 with TRBJ2-7; TRBD2 matches 15 bases. CDR3 region: CASSGLAGGDYEQYF. DNA for the CDR3: TGTGCCAGCAGCGGACTAGCGGGGGGGGACTACGAGCAGTACTTC.